This T cell receptor (beta chain) appears in the sequencing data of a study of T cell responses to AZD1222 COVID-19 vaccine. Clones were sequenced by immunoSEQ multiplex PCR, and TCRdb holds only the in-frame ones, with some missing. Of about 150,000 clones in the sample, over 85% were seen once. This clone is a singleton in its sample. As yet, its antigen is unknown. The CDR3 runs to 17 residues. V dropped 1 base and J dropped 5 bases, with 18 bases sitting between them. Germline values: CDR1 MGHRA, CDR2 YSYEKL. Study-level points and caveats: Increases in Spike-specific TCR breadth and depth were seen after two AZD1222 doses. Nearly half of spike-specific TCRs reportedly target unmutated variant regions.

J is TRBJ1-3 and V is TRBV4-1, with a weak D call TRBD1 (5 bases). The origin of this receptor is an adult in good health. Sequencing was performed on peripheral blood, taken on day 0 of AZD1222 vaccination. CDR3 coding DNA: TGCGCCAGCAGCCAAGTCAGAGGTGGGACGGATCGAAACACCATATATTTT. This translates into CASSQVRGGTDRNTIYF.